This T cell receptor (beta chain) was obtained from a study of T cells in Graves' hyperthyroidism and ophthalmopathy. Study overall: It was at initial diagnosis, before any treatment, that peripheral blood was collected. Points from the study as a whole: Median prediction lead before ophthalmopathy onset was around 7 months with the model. Most expanded thyroid clonotypes above 0.001 also appeared in blood.

Researchers took RNA transcripts and amplified the TCR beta CDR3 regions from them. Carried out on the TCR CDR3, a first-round RT-PCR used the HTBI primer set. TCRdb reprocessed the multiplex PCR reads via MiXCR and lists one record per CDR3 protein. The sample comprises about 400,000 distinct CDR3 sequences, around 15% of which are singletons, and approximately 19% rests with the top ten. It was uncontrolled infection, other autoimmune disease, pregnancy or lactation that excluded patients. Germline assignment: CDR1 SGHTA and CDR2 FQGTGA. Germline trimming cut 3 bases from V and 5 bases from J; bases unmatched to any gene: 4. The CDR3 loop spans 14 amino acids. This clonotype was detected ten times or more. The antigen is undetermined.

The source of this sequence is a woman in her sixties or seventies with Graves' ophthalmopathy. Sequencing used blood. The V gene is TRBV7-3, the J gene TRBJ2-3; 8 bases fit TRBD2. Here the CDR3 DNA reads TGTGCCAGCAGCTTCGGGACTAGGCAAGATACGCAGTATTTT. Protein product: CASSFGTRQDTQYF.